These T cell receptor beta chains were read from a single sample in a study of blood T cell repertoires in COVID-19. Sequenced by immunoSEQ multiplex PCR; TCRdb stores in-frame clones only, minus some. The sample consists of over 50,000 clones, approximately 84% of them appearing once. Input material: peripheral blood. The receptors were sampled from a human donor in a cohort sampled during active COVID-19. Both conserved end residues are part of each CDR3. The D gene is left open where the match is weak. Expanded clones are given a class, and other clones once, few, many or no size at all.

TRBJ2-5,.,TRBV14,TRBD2,CASSPSLGLAGGETQYF,TGTGCCAGCAGCCCGTCGTTAGGACTAGCGGGGGGAGAGACCCAGTACTTC
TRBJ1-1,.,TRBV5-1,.,CASSLDRFEAFF,TGCGCCAGCAGCTTGGACAGGTTTGAAGCTTTCTTT
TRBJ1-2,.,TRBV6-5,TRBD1,CASSYERQGYGYTF,TGTGCCAGCAGTTACGAGCGACAGGGCTATGGCTACACCTTC
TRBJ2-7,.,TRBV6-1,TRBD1,CASSEASRGTYEQYF,TGTGCCAGCAGTGAAGCTAGCAGGGGGACCTACGAGCAGTACTTC
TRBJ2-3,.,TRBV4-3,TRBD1,CASSQATTGAGTDTQYF,TGCGCCAGCAGCCAAGCAACCACAGGGGCTGGCACAGATACGCAGTATTTT
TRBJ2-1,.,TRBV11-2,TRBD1,CASINTGTGYNEQFF,TGTGCCAGCATCAATACCGGGACAGGGTACAATGAGCAGTTCTTC
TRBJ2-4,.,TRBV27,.,CASSGGGRGKNIQYF,TGTGCCAGCTCTGGGGGCGGGAGAGGCAAAAACATTCAGTACTTC
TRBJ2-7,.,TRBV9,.,CASSATYEQYF,TGTGCCAGCAGCGCAACCTACGAGCAGTACTTC
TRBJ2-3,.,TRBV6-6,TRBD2,CASSPGTSGITDTQYF,TGTGCCAGCAGCCCCGGGACTAGCGGGATCACAGATACGCAGTATTTT
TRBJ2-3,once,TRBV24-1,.,CATSDTRGTDTQYF,TGTGCCACCAGTGATACCAGGGGAACAGATACGCAGTATTTT
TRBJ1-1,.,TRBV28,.,CASSLGQGRAFF,TGTGCCAGCAGTCTCGGGCAGGGGCGAGCTTTCTTT
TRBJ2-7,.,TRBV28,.,CASGEEAPQQYF,TGTGCCAGCGGCGAAGAGGCCCCACAGCAGTACTTC
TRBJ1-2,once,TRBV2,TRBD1,CASSGGQGFISGYTF,TGTGCCAGCAGTGGAGGACAGGGGTTCATCAGTGGCTACACCTTC
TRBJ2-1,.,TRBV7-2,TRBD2,CASRTGGYYNEQFF,TGTGCCAGCAGGACGGGGGGATACTACAATGAGCAGTTCTTC
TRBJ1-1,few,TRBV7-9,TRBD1,CASRTGYTEAFF,TGTGCCAGCAGGACAGGGTACACTGAAGCTTTCTTT
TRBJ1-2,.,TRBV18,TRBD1,CASSPTDRNYGYTF,TGTGCCAGCTCACCAACGGACAGGAACTATGGCTACACCTTC
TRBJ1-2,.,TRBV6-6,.,CASSYERRGGYTF,TGTGCCAGCAGTTACGAGCGAAGGGGCGGCTACACCTTC
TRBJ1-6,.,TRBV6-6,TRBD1,CASSYPGTEINSPLHF,TGTGCCAGCAGTTATCCCGGGACAGAGATCAATTCACCCCTCCACTTT
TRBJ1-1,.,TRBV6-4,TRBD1,CASSSDRGAEAFF,TGTGCCAGCAGTTCCGACAGGGGTGCTGAAGCTTTCTTT
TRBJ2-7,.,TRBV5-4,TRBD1,CASSFGTAYEQYF,TGTGCCAGCAGCTTCGGGACAGCCTACGAGCAGTACTTC
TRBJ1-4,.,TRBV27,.,CASSLSPVGVEKLFF,TGTGCCAGCAGTTTATCCCCAGTCGGGGTTGAAAAACTGTTTTTT
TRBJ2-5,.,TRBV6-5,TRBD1,CASSYSGQFQETQYF,TGTGCCAGCAGTTACTCGGGACAGTTCCAAGAGACCCAGTACTTC
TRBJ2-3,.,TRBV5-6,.,CASSLETQEFTDTQYF,TGTGCCAGCAGCTTGGAGACGCAGGAATTCACAGATACGCAGTATTTT
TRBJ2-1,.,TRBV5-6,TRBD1,CASSSDRYNEQFF,TGTGCCAGCAGCTCGGACAGGTACAATGAGCAGTTCTTC
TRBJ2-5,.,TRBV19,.,CASSPSGQETQYF,TGTGCCAGTAGTCCCTCGGGGCAAGAGACCCAGTACTTC
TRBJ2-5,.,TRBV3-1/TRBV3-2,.,CASSRRERETQYF,TGTGCCAGCAGCCGACGGGAACGGGAGACCCAGTACTTC
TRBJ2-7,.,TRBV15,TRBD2,CATALGTSGSDEQYF,TGTGCCACCGCACTAGGGACTAGCGGGAGTGACGAGCAGTACTTC
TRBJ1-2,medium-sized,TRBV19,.,CASSSPLEQGLGYTF,TGTGCCAGTAGTTCCCCTTTGGAGCAGGGCTTGGGCTACACCTTC
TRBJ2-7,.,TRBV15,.,CATSRDRREPSYEQYF,TGTGCCACCAGCAGAGATAGGAGGGAACCCTCCTACGAGCAGTACTTC
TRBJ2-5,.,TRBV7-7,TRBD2,CASSPEGPWTSGEEETQYF,TGTGCCAGCAGCCCAGAAGGGCCCTGGACTAGCGGGGAGGAAGAGACCCAGTACTTC
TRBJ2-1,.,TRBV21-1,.,CASSTLAGGSLAEIHNEQFF,TGTGCCAGCAGCACCCTAGCGGGGGGGAGTCTTGCGGAGATCCACAATGAGCAGTTCTTC
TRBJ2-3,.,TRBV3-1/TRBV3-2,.,CASSRHGAGTTDTQYF,TGTGCCAGCAGCCGCCACGGTGCGGGAACGACAGATACGCAGTATTTT
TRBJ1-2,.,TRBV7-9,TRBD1,CASRLTGVDYGYTF,TGTGCCAGCAGACTTACAGGGGTCGACTATGGCTACACCTTC
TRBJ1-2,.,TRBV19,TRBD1,CASQTGAHYGYTF,TGTGCCAGCCAGACAGGGGCGCACTATGGCTACACCTTC
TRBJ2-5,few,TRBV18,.,CASSNTETQYF,TGTGCCAGCTCAAACACAGAGACCCAGTACTTC
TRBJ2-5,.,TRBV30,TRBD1,CAWRLGTAEYF,TGTGCCTGGCGATTAGGGACAGCCGAGTACTTC
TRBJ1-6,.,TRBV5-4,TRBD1,CASSRTGVVNSPLHF,TGTGCCAGCAGCCGGACAGGGGTCGTTAATTCACCCCTCCACTTT
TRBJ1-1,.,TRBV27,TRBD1,CASSGRGIYRGNEAFF,TGTGCCAGCAGTGGAAGGGGCATCTACAGGGGGAATGAAGCTTTCTTT
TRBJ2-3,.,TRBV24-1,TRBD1,CATSDLRDSRTDTQYF,TGTGCCACCAGTGATTTGAGGGACAGTCGCACAGATACGCAGTATTTT
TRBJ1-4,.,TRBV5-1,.,CASSLRQGGEKLFF,TGCGCCAGCAGCTTACGGCAGGGTGGCGAAAAACTGTTTTTT
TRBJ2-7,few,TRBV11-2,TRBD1,CASSLGRTGHGEQYF,TGTGCCAGCAGCTTAGGCCGGACAGGGCATGGCGAGCAGTACTTC
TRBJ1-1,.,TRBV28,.,CASSLRRDAFF,TGTGCCAGCAGTTTAAGGCGGGACGCTTTCTTT
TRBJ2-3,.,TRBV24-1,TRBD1,CATSDPGQGATDTQYF,TGTGCCACCAGTGATCCGGGACAGGGGGCCACAGATACGCAGTATTTT
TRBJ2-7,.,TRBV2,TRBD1,CASSAGTGNEQYF,TGTGCCAGCAGCGCCGGGACAGGAAACGAGCAGTACTTC
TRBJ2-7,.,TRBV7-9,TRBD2,CASSSGLVYEQYF,TGTGCCAGCAGCTCCGGACTAGTCTACGAGCAGTACTTC
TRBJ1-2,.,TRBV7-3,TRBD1,CASSLMAGGAEGYTF,TGTGCCAGCAGCTTAATGGCAGGGGGCGCGGAAGGCTACACCTTC
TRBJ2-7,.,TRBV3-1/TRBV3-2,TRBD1,CASSQEWGQNYEQYF,TGTGCCAGCAGCCAAGAATGGGGACAGAACTACGAGCAGTACTTC
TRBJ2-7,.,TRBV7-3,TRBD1,CASSLGSPGGAGFEQYF,TGTGCCAGCAGCTTAGGTAGCCCAGGGGGCGCCGGATTTGAGCAGTACTTC